This T cell receptor beta chain was recorded in a study of low-dose radiotherapy and immunotherapy resistance in tumors. Study information: Cohort 1 got 0.5 Gy per fraction every 2 weeks, 6.5 Gy in total.

With 1 base removed from V and 2 bases from J, the gap between germline ends came to 8 bases. The length of the CDR3 is 14 residues. Germline V gives CDR1 KGHSH, CDR2 LQKENI. Covering alpha and beta chains, TRAV- and TRBV-specific primers were used for the first-strand cDNA. It was with a constant-region primer and a V-primer adapter that TCRs were amplified over approximately 20 PCR cycles. It was by in vitro transcription that isolated mRNA was amplified. TCRdb independently ran MiXCR on the reads; one entry per CDR3 protein. The repertoire consists of fewer than 90,000 distinct CDR3 sequences, with less than 40% occurring once and the leading ten covering over 8.5%. Time point of the sample: before trial treatment. This clonotype was counted ten times or more.

The source is a female donor with ovarian cancer. The chain has TRBV18 and TRBJ1-2; tentative D call: TRBD1 (5 bases). The sequencing used PBMCs, collected before treatment. The CDR3 coding sequence is TGTGCCAGCTCACCACAACAGGAGAACTATGGCTACACCTTC. It is translated as CASSPQQENYGYTF. The whole variable domain, filled in from reference TRBV18 and TRBJ1-2, reads NAGVMQNPRHLVRRRGQEARLRCSPMKGHSHVYWYRQLPEEGLKFMVYLQKENIIDESGMPKERFSAEFPKEGPSILRIQQVVRGDSAAYFCASSPQQENYGYTFGSGTRLTVV.